A single sample gave rise to the 10 T cell receptor beta chains below, sequenced in a study of beta chain features in type 1 diabetes. Whole-study results and caveats: Among all four CD4+ subsets, Type 1 diabetes patients had TCRB CDR3s that were moderately but significantly shorter.

These receptors' targets are unknown. Of the isolated RNA, all was reverse transcribed, and so the sequenced material was expressed TCRB transcripts. The assay was immunoSEQ multiplex PCR, and TCRdb's table has in-frame clones only and misses some. The sample yields 230,000 or so clones, under 20% seen once. Material: naive CD4+ T cells from blood. These receptors originate from a man under 40 with type 1 diabetes.

A few counts support this clone. CDR3 nucleotide sequence: TGCAGCGTGGACAGGGGTAACACCGGGGAGCTGTTTTTT. Translating it yields CSVDRGNTGELFF. The chain employs TRBV29-1 and TRBJ2-2; 9 bases fit TRBD1. The V segment lost 6 bases and the J segment 2 bases; nucleotides outside the gene matches: 1. The germline V gene has CDR1 SQVTM and CDR2 ANQGSEA. The CDR3 is 13 residues long.

The CDR3 DNA reads TGTGCCAGCAGTTTAGTTATTTACTACGAGCAGTACTTC. Its protein product is CASSLVIYYEQYF. V and J are TRBV27 and TRBJ2-7; D is unclear. This CDR3 region has 13 residues. The V gene's germline CDR1 is MNHEY and CDR2 SMNVEV (reference sequence). Trimming stripped 2 bases from V and 3 bases from J, with 8 bases between.

This clone was picked up a small number of times. In DNA, the CDR3 is TGTGCCATCAGTGGGTCTAGCGGCTCAACCTACGAGCAGTACTTC. As protein: CAISGSSGSTYEQYF. The chain combines TRBV10-3 with TRBJ2-7; 7 bases are shared with TRBD2. Germline V gene sequence: CDR1 ENHRY, CDR2 SYGVKD. There are 15 residues in the CDR3. V shed 4 bases and J 2 bases; nucleotides not matched to a gene: 8.

This clone was seen a few times. The chain joins TRBV7-9 to TRBJ2-6, with D uncertain. Germline V lookup: CDR1 SEHNR, CDR2 FQNEAQ (reference sequence). Trimming removed 5 bases from V and 0 bases from J, with 14 bases in between. The CDR3 runs to 17 residues. The DNA of the CDR3 is TGTGCCAGCAGCCCCCTGGGCCCCGACTCTGGGGCCAACGTCCTGACTTTC. Its translation is CASSPLGPDSGANVLTF.

This clone was detected only a few times. This rearrangement joins TRBV4-2 to TRBJ1-1; D not certain. Germline V gene data show CDR1 as LGHNA and CDR2 as YNFKEQ. Deletions cut 4 bases from V and 2 bases from J, with 20 bases between. The CDR3 length is 17 residues. CDR3 loop: CASSRTLAGSDNTEAFF. CDR3 bases: TGTGCCAGCAGCCGCACCCTGGCTGGGTCTGACAACACTGAAGCTTTCTTT.

The CDR3 nucleotides read TGTGCCAGCAGTGAAAATGTAGCGAGCGGGGAAAATAGGCAGTACTTC. Translation: CASSENVASGENRQYF. This sequence joins TRBV25-1 and TRBJ2-5, with TRBD2 matching 7 bases. Trimming cost V 2 bases and J 11 bases; bases outside gene matches: 17. CDR3 length: 16 amino acids. Germline V gene sequence: CDR1 MGHDK, CDR2 SYGVNS.

Only a few counts were recorded for this clone. The rearrangement uses TRBV29-1 and TRBJ2-1; 12 nucleotides align to TRBD2. Germline-derived CDR1 and CDR2 are SQVTM and ANQGSEA. CDR3 size: 15 residues. V gave up 0 bases and J gave up 10 bases; unmatched junction bases: 7. The CDR3 loop is CSVEDRLAGVREQFF. The CDR3 DNA reads TGCAGCGTTGAAGATCGACTAGCGGGAGTGAGGGAGCAGTTCTTC.

In this sample, this clone turned up a few times. In the same sample, other DNA sequences code for this CDR3. The chain is built from TRBV30 and TRBJ2-3; D unclear. Germline values: CDR1 GTSNPN, CDR2 SVGIG (reference sequence). Trimming shortened V by 3 bases and J by 0 bases, and 4 bases separated the two germline ends. The CDR3 totals 12 residues. CDR3 nucleotide sequence: TGTGCCTGGAGCTCTAGCACAGATACGCAGTATTTT. Protein product: CAWSSSTDTQYF.

V and J are TRBV18 and TRBJ2-1; D is unresolved. Germline-derived CDR1 and CDR2 are KGHSH and LQKENI. Trimming took 2 bases from V and 7 from J, leaving 15 bases between them. CDR3 length equals 15 residues. This chain's CDR3 is CASSPLGTQGNEQFF. The CDR3 nucleotides are TGTGCCAGCTCACCATTGGGCACTCAAGGGAATGAGCAGTTCTTC. The variable domain in full, with the rest retrieved from reference TRBV18 and TRBJ2-1, is NAGVMQNPRHLVRRRGQEARLRCSPMKGHSHVYWYRQLPEEGLKFMVYLQKENIIDESGMPKERFSAEFPKEGPSILRIQQVVRGDSAAYFCASSPLGTQGNEQFFGPGTRLTVL.

In regard to this clone: The same CDR3 also results from other DNA sequences found in this sample. CDR3 bases: TGTGCCTGGAGTGGAGCGTACGAGCAGTACTTC. This encodes CAWSGAYEQYF. The rearrangement joins TRBV30 to TRBJ2-7; unclear D gene. CDR1 and CDR2 from the germline V gene are GTSNPN and SVGIG (reference sequence). V was trimmed by 1 base and J by 4 bases, leaving 5 bases between them. CDR3 size: 11 residues.